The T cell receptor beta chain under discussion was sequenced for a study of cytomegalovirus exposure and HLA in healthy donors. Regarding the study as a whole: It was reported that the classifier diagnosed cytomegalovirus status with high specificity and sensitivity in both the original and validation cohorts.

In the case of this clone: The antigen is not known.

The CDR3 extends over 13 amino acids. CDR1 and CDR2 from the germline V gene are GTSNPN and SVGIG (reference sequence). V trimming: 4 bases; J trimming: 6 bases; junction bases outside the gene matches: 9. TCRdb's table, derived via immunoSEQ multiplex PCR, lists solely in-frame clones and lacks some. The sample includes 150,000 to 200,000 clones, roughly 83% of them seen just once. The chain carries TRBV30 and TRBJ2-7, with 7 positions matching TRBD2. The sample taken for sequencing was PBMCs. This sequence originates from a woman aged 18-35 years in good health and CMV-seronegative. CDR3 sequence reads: CAWTVGRGGEQYF. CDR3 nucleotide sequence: TGTGCCTGGACCGTGGGGAGGGGAGGCGAGCAGTACTTC. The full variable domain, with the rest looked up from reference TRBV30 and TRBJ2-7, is SQTIHQWPATLVQPVGSPLSLECTVEGTSNPNLYWYRQAAGRGLQLLFYSVGIGQISSEVPQNLSASRPQDRQFILSSKKLLLSDSGFYLCAWTVGRGGEQYFGPGTRLTVT.